This TCR beta chain was sequenced during a study of blood T cell repertoires in COVID-19. Study as a whole: The United States, Italy and Spain supplied acute and convalescent COVID-19 samples.

In the authors' methods: Reference gene primer amplification gave estimated nucleated cell counts. Using immunoSEQ multiplex PCR, the repertoire was profiled, and TCRdb retains in-frame clones only, with some absent. The V and J calls and clone size come from that table; D and trimming were worked out from the DNA. The repertoire includes 250,000 or so clones, 70% to 85% of them detected once, and 3% to 3.5% sits in the top ten. The CDR3 totals 12 residues. V lost 5 bases, J lost 5 bases, and 10 bases lay in between. This TCR derives from a woman older than 75 with acute or convalescent COVID-19. V gene TRBV12-3 or TRBV12-4 combines with J gene TRBJ2-7, with TRBD2 as a possible D gene (5 bases). Sequences were obtained from peripheral blood. The CDR3 is CASSGRGNEQYF. The CDR3 DNA reads as TGTGCCAGCAGTGGGAGAGGTAACGAGCAGTACTTC.